Presented here are 18 T cell receptor beta chains from one specimen sequenced in a study of shared T cell receptors in the human thymus. The data were produced by immunoSEQ multiplex PCR, yet TCRdb's version contains in-frame clones alone and is incomplete. The repertoire consists of 72,000 or so clones, with about 95% occurring once and the leading ten covering about 0.03%. Specimen: thymocytes. These receptor sequences come from a human donor.

The CDR3 DNA reads TGTGCCAGCAGCTTGGAGAGAAGCACAGATACGCAGTATTTT. The encoded protein is CASSLERSTDTQYF. The chain recombines TRBV5-4 with TRBJ2-3; unclear D gene. The CDR3 length is 14 residues. Trimming took off 0 bases at V and 0 bases at J, with 5 bases between the two ends. Germline CDR1 SGHNT, CDR2 YYREEE (reference sequence).

The chain uses TRBV15 and TRBJ1-1; D is undetermined. The V gene lost 3 bases and the J gene lost 0 bases, with 17 bases spanning the gap. This CDR3 is 17 amino acids long. CDR1 LNHNV and CDR2 YYDKDF come from the germline V gene (reference sequence). The CDR3 DNA reads TGTGCCACCAGCAGCAGCAGGACCTCCACCATGAACACTGAAGCTTTCTTT. Translated: CATSSSRTSTMNTEAFF.

CDR3 in amino acids: CASSLIQRNYGYTF. The CDR3 DNA follows: TGTGCCAGCAGCCTCATACAGCGAAATTATGGCTACACCTTC. The V gene is TRBV4-2, the J gene TRBJ1-2; D is uncertain. This CDR3 is 14 amino acids long. The V gene lost 4 bases and the J gene lost 5 bases, with 14 bases spanning the gap. Germline CDR1 reads LGHNA; CDR2 reads YNFKEQ.

This chain links TRBV11-2 with TRBJ1-1; D is undetermined. The CDR3 contains 17 residues. CDR1 and CDR2 (germline): SGHAT, FQNNGV. V was trimmed by 5 bases and J by 1 base, leaving 20 bases between them. CDR3 sequence reads: CASSPNPNLRQNTEAFF. DNA for the CDR3: TGTGCCAGCAGCCCCAACCCCAACTTACGACAGAACACTGAAGCTTTCTTT.

The chain carries TRBV14 and TRBJ2-3, with 14 bases fitting TRBD2. Germline values: CDR1 SGHDN, CDR2 FVKESK. This CDR3 region has 19 residues. V lost 0 bases to trimming and J lost 1 base; unmatched junction nucleotides: 6. DNA of the CDR3: TGTGCCAGCAGCCAAGAGGGACTAGCGGGGGCGGTTGGCACAGATACGCAGTATTTT. Translating gives CASSQEGLAGAVGTDTQYF.

The chain carries TRBV14 and TRBJ2-2; D might be TRBD2 (6 bases). The CDR3 contains 16 residues. With 3 bases removed from V and 8 bases from J, the gap between germline ends came to 19 bases. From germline, CDR1 is SGHDN and CDR2 FVKESK. CDR3 sequence (DNA): TGTGCCAGCAGCCAGAAGAACGGGGGATGGGGAGGGGAGCTGTTTTTT. Its protein product is CASSQKNGGWGGELFF.

This clone appeared a single time. V usage is TRBV19 and J usage is TRBJ2-1; 7 bases map to TRBD2. CDR1 is LNHDA, CDR2 SQIVND, per germline (reference sequence). V lost 5 bases, J lost 8 bases, and 9 bases stayed unmatched. The CDR3 extends over 14 amino acids. The chain's CDR3 is CASSLGTKPDEQFF. Here the CDR3 DNA reads TGTGCCAGTAGTCTCGGGACTAAACCGGATGAGCAGTTCTTC.

The V call is TRBV7-2, the J call TRBJ2-7; maybe TRBD1 (6 bases). Germline V CDR1 and CDR2: SGHTA, FQGNSA. Trimming pared 1 base from V and 3 bases from J, leaving 13 bases between. CDR3 length: 15 residues. CDR3 loop: CASSLEVGAYYEQYF. The CDR3 DNA reads TGTGCCAGCAGCTTAGAGGTGGGGGCCTACTACGAGCAGTACTTC.

The chain recombines TRBV27 with TRBJ1-1; D ambiguous. Trimming took 5 bases from V and 4 from J, leaving 11 bases between them. The germline CDR1 and CDR2 sequences are MNHEY and SMNVEV (reference sequence). The CDR3 is made up of 13 amino acids. DNA of the CDR3: TGTGCCAGCAGTCTTGAGTGGAGCACTGAAGCTTTCTTT. Amino acids: CASSLEWSTEAFF.

The chain combines TRBV5-6 with TRBJ1-6; D is ambiguous. The CDR3 covers 16 residues. Germline CDR1 is SGHDT and CDR2 is YYEEEE. V shed 5 bases and J shed 3 bases, with 15 bases lying between them. The CDR3 is CASSPRINFYNSPLHF. DNA for the CDR3: TGTGCCAGCAGTCCCCGCATCAACTTCTATAATTCACCCCTCCACTTT.

The genes are TRBV13 and TRBJ1-3; no reliable D call. The CDR3 runs to 12 residues. With 5 bases removed from V and 8 bases from J, the gap between germline ends came to 10 bases. The germline gives CDR1 PRHDT, CDR2 FYEKMQ (reference sequence). CDR3 region: CASSRSRHTIYF. CDR3 in DNA: TGTGCCAGCAGCCGCAGCCGACACACCATATATTTT.

The gene calls are TRBV2 and TRBJ2-5; 14 bases align to TRBD2. The V gene end was trimmed by 6 bases and the J gene end by 5 bases; junction bases not matched to a gene: 11. Germline V lookup: CDR1 SNHLY, CDR2 FYNNEI. The CDR3 spans 17 residues. In nucleotides, the CDR3 is TGTGCCAGCAGAGCCAAGACTAGCGGGGGGGCCGGCGAGACCCAGTACTTC. Translating it yields CASRAKTSGGAGETQYF.

The CDR3 here is CAAGKRRLMNTEAFF. The CDR3 DNA sequence: TGTGCAGCAGGGAAAAGAAGGCTTATGAACACTGAAGCTTTCTTT. The genes are TRBV5-6 and TRBJ1-1, with D maybe TRBD1 (5 bases). Germline V gene data show CDR1 as SGHDT and CDR2 as YYEEEE. This CDR3 region has 15 residues.

V and J are TRBV5-8 and TRBJ1-4; 7 bases are a match to TRBD1. Per the germline V gene, CDR1 is SGHTS and CDR2 is YDEGEE. The CDR3 is 15 residues long. V was clipped by 5 bases and J by 8 bases; unmatched bases: 12. CDR3 nucleotides: TGTGCCAGCAGGAGCAGAAGGGGGCGAAAGGAAAAACTGTTTTTT. Its protein product is CASRSRRGRKEKLFF.

The chain carries TRBV12-5 and TRBJ1-1, with D perhaps matching TRBD1 (5 bases). This CDR3 region has 17 residues. V lost 5 bases to trimming and J lost 3 bases, with 22 bases between them. Looked up from germline, CDR1 is LGHNT and CDR2 is FRNRAP. CDR3 nucleotide sequence: TGTGCTAGTGGTAGAGACCGATTTGGGACTAGAGACACTGAAGCTTTCTTT. Encoded protein: CASGRDRFGTRDTEAFF. Complete variable domain (other parts from reference TRBV12-5 and TRBJ1-1): DARVTQTPRHKVTEMGQEVTMRCQPILGHNTVFWYRQTMMQGLELLAYFRNRAPLDDSGMPKDRFSAEMPDATLATLKIQPSEPRDSAVYFCASGRDRFGTRDTEAFFGQGTRLTVV.

The chain is built from TRBV27 and TRBJ2-2; TRBD1 aligns across 8 bases. This CDR3 comprises 15 residues. CDR1 is MNHEY and CDR2 is SMNVEV in the germline V gene (reference sequence). The V segment lost 5 bases and the J segment 5 bases; nucleotides outside the gene matches: 7. The CDR3: CASSTGQGPTGELFF. Written as DNA, the CDR3 is TGTGCCAGCAGTACTGGACAGGGACCTACCGGGGAGCTGTTTTTT.

CDR3: CATSREAGNTIYF. The CDR3 DNA reads TGTGCCACCAGTCGGGAGGCTGGAAACACCATATATTTT. The chain is built from TRBV5-6 and TRBJ1-3; D gene ambiguous. Deletions cut 9 bases from V and 2 bases from J, with 12 bases between. The CDR3 has 13 amino acids. Germline V gene lookup returns CDR1 SGHDT and CDR2 YYEEEE.

V and J are TRBV7-2 and TRBJ2-3; D gene unclear. Trimming took 1 base from V and 0 from J, leaving 11 bases between them. This CDR3 has 16 residues. Looked up from germline, CDR1 is SGHTA and CDR2 is FQGNSA. Written as DNA, the CDR3 is TGTGCCAGCAGCTTAGTCCCCGTTATCAGCACAGATACGCAGTATTTT. This encodes CASSLVPVISTDTQYF.